This T cell receptor beta chain was identified during a study of T cell repertoires in cytomegalovirus infection. For the study at large: Both a matching HLA type and CMV infection were indicated by public TCR beta signatures. Findings of the study overall: Ex vivo, HLA-C-restricted CMV-specific TCR beta clonotypes prevailed over the rest of the response. CMV carriers having the relevant HLA were flagged by cumulative public TCR beta family frequency.

As to this clonotype: What it binds is unknown.

Each CDR3 protein gets one entry after TCRdb re-called the reads with MiXCR. The sample carries 150,000 to 160,000 distinct CDR3 sequences, about a quarter recorded once. This TCR was recovered from a human donor in good health (CMV status not recorded). Some clones in this sample may be carry-over from other donors' samples. Sequences were obtained from PBMCs.

The CDR3: CASSVATLGANEQFF. DNA for the CDR3: TGTGCCAGCAGCGTAGCTACGCTGGGGGCTAATGAGCAGTTCTTC. The chain carries TRBV9 and TRBJ2-1, with a tentative D call TRBD1 (6 bases). The germline gives CDR1 SGDLS, CDR2 YYNGEE. With 0 bases removed from V and 7 bases from J, the gap between germline ends came to 14 bases. This CDR3 comprises 15 residues. The complete variable domain, with remaining parts taken from reference TRBV9 and TRBJ2-1, reads DSGVTQTPKHLITATGQRVTLRCSPRSGDLSVYWYQQSLDQGLQFLIQYYNGEERAKGNILERFSAQQFPDLHSELNLSSLELGDSALYFCASSVATLGANEQFFGPGTRLTVL.